This TCR beta chain was profiled in a study of T cell responses to AZD1222 COVID-19 vaccine. Study-level information: Pooled in the analysis were second doses at about 4 or about 12 weeks. Study findings and constraints: Spike-specific TCR repertoires showed rising breadth and depth after two AZD1222 doses.

This clone was counted once. As yet, its antigen is unknown. The table came from immunoSEQ multiplex PCR; TCRdb's copy has only in-frame clones and leaves some out. The sample carries around 190,000 clones, around 92% recorded once. The CDR3 is 12 amino acids. Germline-derived CDR1 and CDR2 are LNHNV and YYDKDF (reference sequence). The V gene lost 2 bases and the J gene lost 5 bases, with 6 bases spanning the gap. The starting material was peripheral blood, obtained on day 0 of AZD1222 vaccination. This chain uses TRBV15 with TRBJ1-1; the D is unclear. The origin of this receptor is an adult in good health. This CDR3 is CATSRPRTEAFF. CDR3 in DNA: TGTGCCACCAGCAGACCGAGAACTGAAGCTTTCTTT.